The entry below describes one T cell receptor (beta chain). The target antigen is unknown. What made the TCR beta cDNA was 5'RACE template switching with UMIs. TCRdb re-called the 5' RACE reads and shows each CDR3 protein once, DNA omitted. The repertoire table contains some 600,000 distinct CDR3 sequences. The CDR3 contains 13 residues. CDR1 is SGHRS and CDR2 is YFSETQ in the germline V gene. The record originates from a study of T cells expressing NK-cell markers. Study as a whole: Sequencing covered eight donors, seven HCMV-seropositive and one seronegative. Study-level points and caveats: These clonotypes also led the CD3+CD56-NKG2C+ fraction in four donors. Among CD8+ T cells from several donors, dominant NKG2C+ clonotypes accounted for 1.0-7.0%.

The sequence was obtained from a man aged 18 to 29 in good health. Sequencing was performed on blood T cells: a sorted CD56 or NKG2C T cell subset, CD4+ or CD8+ T cells, or bulk PBMC T cells (not recorded which). This chain links TRBV5-1 with TRBJ2-2; TCRdb's assignment of TRBD1 cannot be checked, as there is no DNA. CDR3 in amino acids: CASHSQGPGELFF.